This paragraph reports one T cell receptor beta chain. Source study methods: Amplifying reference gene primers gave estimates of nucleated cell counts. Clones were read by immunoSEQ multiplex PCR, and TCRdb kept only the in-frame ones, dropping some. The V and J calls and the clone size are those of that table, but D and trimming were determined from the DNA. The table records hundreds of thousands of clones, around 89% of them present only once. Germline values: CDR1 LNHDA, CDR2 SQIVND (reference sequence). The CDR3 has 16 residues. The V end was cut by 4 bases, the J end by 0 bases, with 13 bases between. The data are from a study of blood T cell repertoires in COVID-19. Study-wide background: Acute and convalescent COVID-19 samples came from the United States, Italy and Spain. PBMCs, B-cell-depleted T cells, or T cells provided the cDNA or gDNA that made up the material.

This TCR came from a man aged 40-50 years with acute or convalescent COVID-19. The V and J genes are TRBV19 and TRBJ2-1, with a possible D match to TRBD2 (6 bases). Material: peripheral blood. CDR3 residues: CASSTPTSPSYNEQFF. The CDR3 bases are TGTGCCAGTAGTACACCAACTAGCCCCTCCTACAATGAGCAGTTCTTC.